This T cell receptor beta chain was captured in a study of cytomegalovirus exposure and HLA in healthy donors. Study background: The early release's HLA-typed donors yielded some 85 million unique TCRs.

This clone appeared a few times. Its cognate antigen is unknown. The PCR used 60 Vbeta and 13 Jbeta primers. Only in-frame clones appear in the TCRdb table, and some are missing; sequencing was by immunoSEQ multiplex PCR. In the table there are 220,000 or so clones, about 74% of which are singletons. Trimming cost V 3 bases and J 3 bases, with 8 bases left between them. CDR3 size: 12 residues. Germline loops: CDR1 GTSNPN, CDR2 SVGIG (reference sequence). Findings and caveats of the study: The classifier, whose performance was assessed in both the original and validation cohorts, reportedly diagnosed cytomegalovirus status with high specificity and sensitivity.

This chain joins TRBV30 and TRBJ2-5; D is unresolved. This clonotype was obtained from a woman between 25 and 40 years old in good health and CMV-seronegative. The material sequenced was PBMCs. The chain's CDR3 is CAWSYREETQYF. For the CDR3, the DNA is TGTGCCTGGAGCTACAGAGAAGAGACCCAGTACTTC.